This T cell receptor (beta chain) was captured by sequencing in a study of Graves' ophthalmopathy and Graves' hyperthyroidism. This clonotype was seen ten or more times. V was pared by 4 bases and J by 4 bases, with 22 bases between. Germline V gene data show CDR1 as MNHNS and CDR2 as SASEGT. CDR3 length: 17 amino acids. Using RNA transcripts, the TCR beta CDR3 regions were amplified. An initial RT-PCR round employing HTBI primers preceded a second-round multiplex PCR. TCRdb re-derived calls from the multiplex PCR reads in MiXCR, one entry per CDR3 protein. This sample carries over 150,000 distinct CDR3 sequences, about 40% of them seen once, and the ten largest clones take 5.8%.

The sequenced sample was peripheral blood. This receptor was obtained from a woman between 40 and 55 years old with Graves' ophthalmopathy. This sequence joins TRBV6-1 and TRBJ2-5, with a tentative D call TRBD1 (7 bases). The CDR3 DNA is TGTGCCAGCAGTGTAACAAGGGGGCGAGGGGGGAGAGAGACCCAGTACTTC. It encodes CASSVTRGRGGRETQYF.